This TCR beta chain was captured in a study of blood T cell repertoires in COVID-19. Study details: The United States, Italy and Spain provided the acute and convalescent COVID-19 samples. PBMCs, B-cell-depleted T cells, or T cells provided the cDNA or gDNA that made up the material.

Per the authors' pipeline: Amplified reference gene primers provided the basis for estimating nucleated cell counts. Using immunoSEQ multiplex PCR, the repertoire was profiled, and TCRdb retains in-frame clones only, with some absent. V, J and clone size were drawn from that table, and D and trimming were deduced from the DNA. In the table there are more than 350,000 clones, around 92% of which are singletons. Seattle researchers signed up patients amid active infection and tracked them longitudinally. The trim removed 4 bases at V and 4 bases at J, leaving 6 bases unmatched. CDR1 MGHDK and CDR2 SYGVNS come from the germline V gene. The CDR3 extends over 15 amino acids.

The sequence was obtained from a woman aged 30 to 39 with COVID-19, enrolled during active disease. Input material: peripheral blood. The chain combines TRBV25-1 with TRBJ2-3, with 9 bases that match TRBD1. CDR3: CASSGTGESADTQYF. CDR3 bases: TGTGCCAGCAGTGGGACAGGGGAAAGCGCAGATACGCAGTATTTT.